This entry concerns a single TCR beta chain. Its target is unknown. The sample belongs to a study of graft-versus-host responses after intestinal transplantation. Study overall: Transplants were multivisceral, liver-intestinal, or isolated intestinal. Study findings and constraints: An association linked early post-transplant HvG declines with peak circulating GvH clone levels. The authors found GvH clones in recipient marrow, some appearing first in ileum or blood.

Measured with immunoSEQ multiplex PCR; TCRdb has only the in-frame clones, and not every one. Of approximately 130,000 clones listed, 90% to 95% are singletons. CDR1 and CDR2 from the germline V gene are KGHSH and LQKENI. The CDR3 is 15 residues long. V lost 0 bases to trimming and J lost 4 bases, with 13 bases between them. Sequencing was performed on unstimulated CD4+ T cells sorted from spleen or lymph node cells, taken before intestinal transplant. The chain employs TRBV18 and TRBJ2-7, with D unclear. This receptor was obtained from a human donor who received an intestinal transplant. The CDR3 DNA sequence: TGTGCCAGCTCACCACCGGGTGGGGTAGGGTACGAGCAGTACTTC. This codes for CASSPPGGVGYEQYF.